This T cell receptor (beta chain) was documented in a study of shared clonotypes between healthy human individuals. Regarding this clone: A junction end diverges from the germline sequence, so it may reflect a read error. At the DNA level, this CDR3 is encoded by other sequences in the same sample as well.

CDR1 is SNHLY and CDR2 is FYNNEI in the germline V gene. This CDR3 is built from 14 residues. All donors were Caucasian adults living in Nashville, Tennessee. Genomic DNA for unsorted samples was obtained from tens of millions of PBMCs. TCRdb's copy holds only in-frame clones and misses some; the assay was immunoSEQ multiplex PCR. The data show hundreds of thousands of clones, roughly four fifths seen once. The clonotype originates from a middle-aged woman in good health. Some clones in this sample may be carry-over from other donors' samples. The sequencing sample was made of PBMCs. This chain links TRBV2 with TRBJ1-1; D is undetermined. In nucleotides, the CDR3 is TGTGCCAGCAGTGAAGCTCGGGGTAACACTGAAGCTTTCTTC. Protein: CASSEARGNTEAFF.